A selection of T cell receptor beta chains follows, all from one sample in a study of T cell responses to AZD1222 COVID-19 vaccine. Sequencing used immunoSEQ multiplex PCR; TCRdb keeps in-frame clones, though not all of them. This table has 150,000 to 200,000 clones, around 89% appearing once. This specimen consisted of peripheral blood, obtained on day 0 of AZD1222 vaccination. All receptors derive from an adult in good health. The CDR3 runs from the conserved cysteine through the conserved F or W. The D gene is left open where the match is weak. Rows may omit the clone size; those that give it use once, few, many or a size class.

clone_size | d_call | j_call | v_call | cdr3_aa | cdr3_nt
- | - | TRBJ1-5 | TRBV18 | CASSAGRDQPQHF | TGTGCCAGCTCGGCCGGAAGGGATCAGCCCCAGCATTTT
few | - | TRBJ2-7 | TRBV6-5 | CASTRGYEQYF | TGTGCCAGCACACGGGGCTACGAGCAGTACTTC
- | TRBD2 | TRBJ2-2 | TRBV2 | CASRGRASTGELFF | TGTGCCAGCAGGGGGAGGGCCTCGACCGGGGAGCTGTTTTTT
- | TRBD2 | TRBJ2-3 | TRBV6-1 | CASSPSGGPADTQYF | TGTGCCAGCAGTCCTAGCGGGGGGCCTGCAGATACGCAGTATTTT
- | TRBD2 | TRBJ2-7 | TRBV6-5 | CASSSLAGTLEQYF | TGTGCCAGCAGCTCACTAGCGGGGACTCTCGAGCAGTACTTC
- | - | TRBJ2-1 | TRBV11-3 | CASSLVGQQEQFF | TGTGCCAGCAGCTTAGTTGGACAGCAAGAGCAGTTCTTC
- | - | TRBJ1-5 | TRBV21-1 | CAIGGMGLRNQPQHF | TGTGCCATAGGGGGGATGGGGTTACGCAATCAGCCCCAGCATTTT
- | - | TRBJ1-1 | TRBV11-2 | CASSLNAATASFHTEAFF | TGTGCCAGCAGCTTGAACGCGGCGACGGCCTCCTTCCACACTGAAGCTTTCTTT
- | TRBD1 | TRBJ1-2 | TRBV2 | CASREGQAYGYTF | TGTGCCAGCAGGGAAGGACAGGCCTATGGCTACACCTTC
- | - | TRBJ1-6 | TRBV6-6 | CASRGDLNSPLHF | TGTGCCAGCAGAGGGGATTTAAATTCACCCCTCCACTTT
- | - | TRBJ1-3 | TRBV6-5 | CASSYSTSRSGNTIYF | TGTGCCAGCAGTTACTCAACTTCTAGGTCTGGAAACACCATATATTTT
- | - | TRBJ2-5 | TRBV30 | CAWQSQETQYF | TGTGCCTGGCAAAGCCAAGAGACCCAGTACTTC
once | - | TRBJ2-3 | TRBV6-5 | CASSNQRTQYF | TGTGCCAGCAGCAACCAGCGAACGCAGTATTTT
- | - | TRBJ2-7 | TRBV7-2 | CASSSRTAYEQYF | TGTGCCAGCAGCTCACGGACAGCCTACGAGCAGTACTTC